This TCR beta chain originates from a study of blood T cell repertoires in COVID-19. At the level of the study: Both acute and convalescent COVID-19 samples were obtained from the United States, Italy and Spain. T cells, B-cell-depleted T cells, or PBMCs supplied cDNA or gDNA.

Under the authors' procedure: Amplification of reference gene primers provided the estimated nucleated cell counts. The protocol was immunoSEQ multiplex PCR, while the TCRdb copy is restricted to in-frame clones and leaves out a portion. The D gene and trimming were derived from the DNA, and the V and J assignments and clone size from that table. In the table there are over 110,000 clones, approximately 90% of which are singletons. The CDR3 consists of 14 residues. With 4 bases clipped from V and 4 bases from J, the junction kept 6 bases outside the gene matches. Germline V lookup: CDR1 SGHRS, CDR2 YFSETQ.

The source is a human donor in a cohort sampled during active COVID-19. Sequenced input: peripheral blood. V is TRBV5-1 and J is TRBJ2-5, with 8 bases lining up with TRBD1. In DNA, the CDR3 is TGCGCCAGCAGCCCCTCGACAGGGGCAGAGACCCAGTACTTC. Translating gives CASSPSTGAETQYF.